The 7 T cell receptor beta chains given below trace back to one sample, sequenced in a study of blood T cell repertoires in COVID-19. Produced via immunoSEQ multiplex PCR; TCRdb's table is partial and in-frame only. The table records over 250,000 clones, approximately 80% of them present only once. Sequenced input: PBMCs or T cells enriched from blood (not recorded which). The receptors stem from a man in his forties or fifties who had been exposed to COVID-19.

The chain uses TRBV7-8 and TRBJ2-7; a possible D gene is TRBD2 (6 bases). CDR3 length: 14 residues. CDR1 is SGHVS and CDR2 is FQNEAQ in the germline V gene. Trimming cost V 4 bases and J 6 bases, with 16 bases left between them. The CDR3 sequence is CASSSYGSKGEQYF. Written as DNA, the CDR3 is TGTGCCAGCAGCTCCTACGGGAGTAAGGGCGAGCAGTACTTC.

The chain joins TRBV12-5 to TRBJ2-3; 7 nucleotides agree with TRBD2. The CDR3 runs 15 residues. Per germline, CDR1 LGHNT and CDR2 FRNRAP. V lost 6 bases, J lost 0 bases, and 6 bases stayed unmatched. The CDR3 coding sequence is TGTGCTAGTGGCACGGGACTACCAAGCACAGATACGCAGTATTTT. Translating it yields CASGTGLPSTDTQYF.

This chain joins TRBV30 and TRBJ2-2; TRBD2 is a possible D gene (6 bases). V lost 4 bases and J lost 0, with 6 bases in between. Germline V gene data show CDR1 as GTSNPN and CDR2 as SVGIG (reference sequence). The CDR3 length is 13 residues. The DNA of the CDR3 is TGTGCCTGGACGGGAGCGAACACCGGGGAGCTGTTTTTT. This sequence encodes CAWTGANTGELFF.

The sample holds one count of this clone. The rearrangement links TRBV3-1 (or the pseudogene TRBV3-2) to TRBJ2-3; tentative D call: TRBD1 (6 bases). The germline V and J ends were trimmed by 1 base and 1 base, with 6 bases remaining between them. Germline CDR1 is LGHDT and CDR2 is YNNKEL (reference sequence). The CDR3 is 14 residues long. Written as DNA, the CDR3 is TGTGCCAGCAGCCAAGCAGGGGGCACAGATACGCAGTATTTT. Amino acids: CASSQAGGTDTQYF.

The V call is TRBV4-1, the J call TRBJ1-3; no firm D call. This CDR3 is built from 15 residues. Germline CDR1 and CDR2: MGHRA and YSYEKL. V was shortened by 1 base and J by 1 base, with 8 bases between the two germline ends. The CDR3 loop reads CASSQVRGSGNTIYF. The CDR3 DNA follows: TGCGCCAGCAGCCAAGTTCGGGGATCTGGAAACACCATATATTTT.

This chain joins TRBV19 and TRBJ2-3, with D maybe TRBD2 (6 bases). Trimming left V 7 bases short and J 2 bases short, with 13 bases between. The CDR3 is 14 residues long. The germline gives CDR1 LNHDA, CDR2 SQIVND (reference sequence). CDR3 amino acids: CASNVAGFTDTQYF. CDR3 DNA: TGTGCCAGTAATGTTGCGGGATTCACAGATACGCAGTATTTT.

This clone was detected a few times. The chain combines TRBV7-3 with TRBJ2-1; 9 bases align to TRBD2. Per the germline V gene, CDR1 is SGHTA and CDR2 is FQGTGA. The V segment lost 4 bases and the J segment 10 bases; nucleotides outside the gene matches: 11. This CDR3 contains 15 residues. The CDR3 DNA reads TGTGCCAGCAGCTCCGCTAGCGGGATATCTGACGAGCAGTTCTTC. This sequence encodes CASSSASGISDEQFF.